This T cell receptor (beta chain) was sequenced in a study of preoperative IRX-2 immunotherapy in early breast cancer. Germline V CDR1 and CDR2: SGHVS, FNYEAQ. The CDR3 has 16 amino acids. V lost 5 bases and J 3 bases, leaving 18 bases between the germline ends. Treatment indicated: preoperative locoregional IRX-2 cytokine immunotherapy. Using immunoSEQ multiplex PCR, the repertoire was profiled, and TCRdb retains in-frame clones only, with some absent. Among fewer than 40,000 clones listed, about 90% were seen once. The receptor's source is a human donor with breast cancer. Sequencing used tumor tissue, obtained after IRX-2 immunotherapy. The chain uses TRBV7-6 and TRBJ2-3, with D possibly TRBD1 on 8 matching bases. The CDR3: CASSPNQQGGTDTQYF. The CDR3, as DNA: TGTGCCAGCAGCCCCAACCAACAGGGGGGGACAGATACGCAGTATTTT.